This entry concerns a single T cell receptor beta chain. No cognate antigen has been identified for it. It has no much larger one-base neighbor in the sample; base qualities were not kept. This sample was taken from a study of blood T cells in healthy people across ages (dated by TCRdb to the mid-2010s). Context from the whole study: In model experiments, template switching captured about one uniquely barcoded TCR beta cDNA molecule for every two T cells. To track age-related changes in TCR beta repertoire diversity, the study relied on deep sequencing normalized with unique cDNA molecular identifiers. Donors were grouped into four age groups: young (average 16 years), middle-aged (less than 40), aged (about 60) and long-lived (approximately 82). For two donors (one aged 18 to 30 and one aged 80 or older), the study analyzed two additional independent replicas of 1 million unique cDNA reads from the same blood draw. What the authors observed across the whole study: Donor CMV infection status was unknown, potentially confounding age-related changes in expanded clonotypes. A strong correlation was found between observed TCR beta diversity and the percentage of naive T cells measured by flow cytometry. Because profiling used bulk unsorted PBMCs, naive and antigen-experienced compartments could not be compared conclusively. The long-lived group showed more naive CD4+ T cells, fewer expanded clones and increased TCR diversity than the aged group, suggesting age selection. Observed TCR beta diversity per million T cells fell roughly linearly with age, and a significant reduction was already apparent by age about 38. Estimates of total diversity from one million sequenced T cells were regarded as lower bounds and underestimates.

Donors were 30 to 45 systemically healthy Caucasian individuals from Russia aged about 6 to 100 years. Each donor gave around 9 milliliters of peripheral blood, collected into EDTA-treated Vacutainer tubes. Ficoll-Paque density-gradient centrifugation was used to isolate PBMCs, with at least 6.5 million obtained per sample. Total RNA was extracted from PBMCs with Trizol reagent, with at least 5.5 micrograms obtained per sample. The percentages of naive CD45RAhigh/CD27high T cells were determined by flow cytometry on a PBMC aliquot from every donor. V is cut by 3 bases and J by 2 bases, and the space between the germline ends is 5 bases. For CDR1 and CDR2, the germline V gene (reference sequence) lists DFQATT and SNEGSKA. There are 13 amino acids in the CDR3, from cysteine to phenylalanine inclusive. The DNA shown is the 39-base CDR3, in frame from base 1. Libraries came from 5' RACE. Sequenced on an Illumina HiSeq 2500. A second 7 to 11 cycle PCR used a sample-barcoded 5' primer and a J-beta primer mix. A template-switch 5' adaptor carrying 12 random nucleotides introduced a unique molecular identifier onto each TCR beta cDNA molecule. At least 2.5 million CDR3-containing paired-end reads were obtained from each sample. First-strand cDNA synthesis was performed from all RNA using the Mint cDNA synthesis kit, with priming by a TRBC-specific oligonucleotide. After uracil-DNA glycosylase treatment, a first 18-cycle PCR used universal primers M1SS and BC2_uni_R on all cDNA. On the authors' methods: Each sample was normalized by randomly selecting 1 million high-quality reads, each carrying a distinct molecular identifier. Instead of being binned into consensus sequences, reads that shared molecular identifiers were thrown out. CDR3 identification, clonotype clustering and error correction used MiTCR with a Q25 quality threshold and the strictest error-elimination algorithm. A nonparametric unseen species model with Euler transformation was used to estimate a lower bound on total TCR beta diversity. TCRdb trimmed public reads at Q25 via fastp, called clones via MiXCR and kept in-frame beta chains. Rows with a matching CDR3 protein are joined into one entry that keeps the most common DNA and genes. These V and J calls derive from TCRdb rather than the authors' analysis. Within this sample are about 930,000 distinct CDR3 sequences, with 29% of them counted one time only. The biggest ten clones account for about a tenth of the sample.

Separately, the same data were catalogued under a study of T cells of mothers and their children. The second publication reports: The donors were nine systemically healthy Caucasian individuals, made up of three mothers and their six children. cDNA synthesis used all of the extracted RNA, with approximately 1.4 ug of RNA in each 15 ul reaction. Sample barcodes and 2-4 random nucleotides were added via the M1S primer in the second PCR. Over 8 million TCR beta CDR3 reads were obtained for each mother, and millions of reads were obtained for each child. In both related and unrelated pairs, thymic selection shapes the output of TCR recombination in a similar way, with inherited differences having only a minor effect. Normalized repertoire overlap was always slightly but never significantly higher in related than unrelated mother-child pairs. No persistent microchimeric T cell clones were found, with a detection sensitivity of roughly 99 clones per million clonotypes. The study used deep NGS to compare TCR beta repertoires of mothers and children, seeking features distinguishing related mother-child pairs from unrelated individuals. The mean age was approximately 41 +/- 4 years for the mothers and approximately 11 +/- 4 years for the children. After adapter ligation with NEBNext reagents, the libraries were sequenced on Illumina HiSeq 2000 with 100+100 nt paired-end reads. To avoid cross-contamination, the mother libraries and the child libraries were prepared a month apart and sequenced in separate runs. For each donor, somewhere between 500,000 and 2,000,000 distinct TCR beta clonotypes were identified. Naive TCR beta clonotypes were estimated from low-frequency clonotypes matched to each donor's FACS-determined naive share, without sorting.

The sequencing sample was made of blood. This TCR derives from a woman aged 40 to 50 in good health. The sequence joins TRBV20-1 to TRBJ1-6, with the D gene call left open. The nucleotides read TGCAGTGCTAGGACCGCCTATAATTCACCCCTCCACTTT. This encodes CSARTAYNSPLHF.